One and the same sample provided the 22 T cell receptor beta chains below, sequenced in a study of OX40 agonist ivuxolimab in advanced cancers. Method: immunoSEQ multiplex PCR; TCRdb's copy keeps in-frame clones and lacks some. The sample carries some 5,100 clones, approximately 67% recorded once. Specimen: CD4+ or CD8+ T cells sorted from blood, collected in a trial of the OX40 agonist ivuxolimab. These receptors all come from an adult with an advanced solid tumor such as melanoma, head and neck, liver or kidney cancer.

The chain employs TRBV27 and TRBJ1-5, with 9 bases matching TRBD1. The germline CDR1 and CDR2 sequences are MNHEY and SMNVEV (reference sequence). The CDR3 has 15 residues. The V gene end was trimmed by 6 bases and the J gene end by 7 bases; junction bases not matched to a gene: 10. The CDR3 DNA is TGTGCCAGCAGCCCTACAGGGGGCGGGCGGCAGCCCCAGCATTTT. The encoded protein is CASSPTGGGRQPQHF.

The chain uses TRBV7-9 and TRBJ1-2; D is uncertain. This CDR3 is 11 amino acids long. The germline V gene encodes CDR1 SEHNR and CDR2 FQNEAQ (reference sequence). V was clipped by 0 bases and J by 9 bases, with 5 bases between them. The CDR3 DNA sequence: TGTGCCAGCAGCTTAGCAGGCAGCTACACCTTC. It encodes CASSLAGSYTF.

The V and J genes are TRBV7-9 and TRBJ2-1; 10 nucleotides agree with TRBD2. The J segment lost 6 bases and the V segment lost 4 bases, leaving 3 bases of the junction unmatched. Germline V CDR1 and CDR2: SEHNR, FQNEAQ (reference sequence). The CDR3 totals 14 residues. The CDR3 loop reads CASSYGTSANEQFF. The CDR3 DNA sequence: TGTGCCAGCAGCTATGGGACTAGCGCCAATGAGCAGTTCTTC.

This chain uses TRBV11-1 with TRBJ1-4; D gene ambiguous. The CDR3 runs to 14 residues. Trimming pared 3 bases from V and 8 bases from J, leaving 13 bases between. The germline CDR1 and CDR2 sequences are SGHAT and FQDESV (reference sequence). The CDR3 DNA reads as TGTGCCAGCAGCTTTAAGGGTGGAGACGAAAAACTGTTTTTT. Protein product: CASSFKGGDEKLFF.

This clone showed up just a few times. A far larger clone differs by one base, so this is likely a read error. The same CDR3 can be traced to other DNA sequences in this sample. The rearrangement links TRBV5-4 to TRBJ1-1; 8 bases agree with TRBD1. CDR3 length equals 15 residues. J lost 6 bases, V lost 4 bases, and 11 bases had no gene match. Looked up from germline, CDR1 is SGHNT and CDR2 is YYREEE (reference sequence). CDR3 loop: CASSHAMDRAAEAFF. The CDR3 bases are TGTGCCAGCAGCCACGCTATGGACAGGGCCGCTGAAGCTTTCTTT.

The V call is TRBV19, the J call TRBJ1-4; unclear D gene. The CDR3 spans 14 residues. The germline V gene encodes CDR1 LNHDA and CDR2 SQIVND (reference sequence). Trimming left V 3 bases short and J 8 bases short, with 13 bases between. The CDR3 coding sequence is TGTGCCAGTAGTATCTTCGGGTCGGGGGAAAAACTGTTTTTT. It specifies CASSIFGSGEKLFF.

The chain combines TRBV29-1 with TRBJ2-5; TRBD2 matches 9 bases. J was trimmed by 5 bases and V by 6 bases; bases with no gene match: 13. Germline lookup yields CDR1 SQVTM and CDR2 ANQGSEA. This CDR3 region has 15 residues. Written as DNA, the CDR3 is TGCAGCGTGGAGGGAAGTAGCGGGGGTTGGGAGACCCAGTACTTC. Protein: CSVEGSSGGWETQYF.

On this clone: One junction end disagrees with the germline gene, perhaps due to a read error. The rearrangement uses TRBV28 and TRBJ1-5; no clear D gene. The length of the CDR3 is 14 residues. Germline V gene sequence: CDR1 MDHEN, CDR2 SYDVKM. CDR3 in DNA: TGTGCCGGCAGTTTACTGGTATCGAGGCAGCCCCAGCATTTT. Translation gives CAGSLLVSRQPQHF.

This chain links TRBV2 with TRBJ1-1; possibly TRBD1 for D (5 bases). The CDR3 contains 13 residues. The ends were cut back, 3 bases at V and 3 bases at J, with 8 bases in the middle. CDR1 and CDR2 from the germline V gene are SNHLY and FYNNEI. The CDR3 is CASSEPGDTEAFF. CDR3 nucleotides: TGTGCCAGCAGTGAGCCGGGGGACACTGAAGCTTTCTTT. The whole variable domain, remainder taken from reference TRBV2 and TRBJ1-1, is EPEVTQTPSHQVTQMGQEVILRCVPISNHLYFYWYRQILGQKVEFLVSFYNNEISEKSEIFDDQFSVERPDGSNFTLKIRSTKLEDSAMYFCASSEPGDTEAFFGQGTRLTVV.

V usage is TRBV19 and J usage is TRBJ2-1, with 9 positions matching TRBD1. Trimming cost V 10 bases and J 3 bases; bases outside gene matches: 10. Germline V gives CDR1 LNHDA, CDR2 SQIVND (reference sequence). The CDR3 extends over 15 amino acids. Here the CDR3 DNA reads TGTGCCACTCGGACAGGGGATTATATCTACAATGAGCAGTTCTTC. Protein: CATRTGDYIYNEQFF.

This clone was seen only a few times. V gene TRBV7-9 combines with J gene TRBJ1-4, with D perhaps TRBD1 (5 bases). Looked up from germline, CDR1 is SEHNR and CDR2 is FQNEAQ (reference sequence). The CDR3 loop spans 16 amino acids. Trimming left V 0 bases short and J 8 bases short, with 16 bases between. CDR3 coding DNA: TGTGCCAGCAGCTTAGCCGCCTTGACGGGGCGGGAAAAACTGTTTTTT. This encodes CASSLAALTGREKLFF.

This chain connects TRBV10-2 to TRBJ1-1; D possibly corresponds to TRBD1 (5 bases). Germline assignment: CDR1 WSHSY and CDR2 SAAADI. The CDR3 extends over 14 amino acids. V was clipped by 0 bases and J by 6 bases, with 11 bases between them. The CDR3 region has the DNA TGCGCCAGCAGTGAGTCGTCGGGGGGTGCTGAAGCTTTCTTT. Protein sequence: CASSESSGGAEAFF.

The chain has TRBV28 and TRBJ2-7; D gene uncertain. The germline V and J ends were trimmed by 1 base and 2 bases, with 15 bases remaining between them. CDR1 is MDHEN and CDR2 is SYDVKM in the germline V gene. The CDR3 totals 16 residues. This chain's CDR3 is CASSLYGWSPTYEQYF. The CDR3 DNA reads TGTGCCAGCAGTTTATATGGGTGGAGCCCTACCTACGAGCAGTACTTC.

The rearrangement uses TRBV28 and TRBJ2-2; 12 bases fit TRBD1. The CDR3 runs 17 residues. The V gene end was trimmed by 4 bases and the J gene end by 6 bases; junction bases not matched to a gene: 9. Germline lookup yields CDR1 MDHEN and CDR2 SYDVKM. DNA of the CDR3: TGTGCCAGCAGTTCTCCCCCGGGACAGGGGGCATCCGGGGAGCTGTTTTTT. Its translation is CASSSPPGQGASGELFF.

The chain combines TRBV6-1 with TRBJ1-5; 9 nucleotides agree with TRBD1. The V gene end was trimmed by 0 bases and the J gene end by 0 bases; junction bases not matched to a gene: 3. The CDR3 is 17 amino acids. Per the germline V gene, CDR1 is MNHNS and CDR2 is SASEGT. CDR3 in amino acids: CASSEATGGHSNQPQHF. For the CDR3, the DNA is TGTGCCAGCAGTGAAGCGACAGGGGGTCATAGCAATCAGCCCCAGCATTTT.

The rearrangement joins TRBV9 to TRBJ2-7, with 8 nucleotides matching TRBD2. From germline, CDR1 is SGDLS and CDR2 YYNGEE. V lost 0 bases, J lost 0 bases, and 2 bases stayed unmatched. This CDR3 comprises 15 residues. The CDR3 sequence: CASSVEGTSSYEQYF. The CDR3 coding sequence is TGTGCCAGCAGCGTAGAAGGGACTAGCTCCTACGAGCAGTACTTC.

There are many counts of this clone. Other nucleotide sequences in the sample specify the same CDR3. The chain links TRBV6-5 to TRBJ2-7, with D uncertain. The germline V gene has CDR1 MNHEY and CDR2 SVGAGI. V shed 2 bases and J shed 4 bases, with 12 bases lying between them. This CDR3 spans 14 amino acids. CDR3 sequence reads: CASSYGRKPYEQYF. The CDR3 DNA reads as TGTGCCAGCAGTTACGGTAGGAAACCTTACGAGCAGTACTTC.

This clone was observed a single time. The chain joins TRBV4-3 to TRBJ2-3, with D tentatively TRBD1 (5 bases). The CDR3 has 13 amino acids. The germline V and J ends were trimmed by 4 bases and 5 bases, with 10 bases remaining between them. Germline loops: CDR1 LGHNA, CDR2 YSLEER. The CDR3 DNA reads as TGCGCCAGCAGCCGCGGACAATTAGATACGCAGTATTTT. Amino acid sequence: CASSRGQLDTQYF.

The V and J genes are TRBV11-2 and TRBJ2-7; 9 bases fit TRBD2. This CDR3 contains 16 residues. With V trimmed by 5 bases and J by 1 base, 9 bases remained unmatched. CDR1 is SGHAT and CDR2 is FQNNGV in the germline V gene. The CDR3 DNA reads TGTGCCAGCAGCCCAAGGGGGACTAGCTCTTCCTACGAGCAGTACTTC. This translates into CASSPRGTSSSYEQYF.

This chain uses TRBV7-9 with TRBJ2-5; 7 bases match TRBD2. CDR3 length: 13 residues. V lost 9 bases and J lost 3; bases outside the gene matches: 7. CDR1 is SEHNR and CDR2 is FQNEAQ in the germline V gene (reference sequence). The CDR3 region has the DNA TGTGCCAGTTCCTGGGCGGGGGAAGAGACCCAGTACTTC. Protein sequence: CASSWAGEETQYF.

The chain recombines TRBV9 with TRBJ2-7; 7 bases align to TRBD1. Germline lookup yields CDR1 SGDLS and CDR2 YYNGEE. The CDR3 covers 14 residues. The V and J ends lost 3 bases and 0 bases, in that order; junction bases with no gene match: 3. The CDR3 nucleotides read TGTGCCAGCAGCGAGACAGGGAGCTCCTACGAGCAGTACTTC. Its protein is CASSETGSSYEQYF.

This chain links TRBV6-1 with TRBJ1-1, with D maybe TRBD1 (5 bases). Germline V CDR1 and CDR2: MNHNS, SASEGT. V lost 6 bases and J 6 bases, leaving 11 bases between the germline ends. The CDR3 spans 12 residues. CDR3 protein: CASRSQGAEAFF. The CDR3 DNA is TGTGCCAGCAGGTCCCAGGGAGCTGAAGCTTTCTTT.